One and the same sample provided the 24 T cell receptor beta chains below, sequenced in a study of blood T cell repertoires in COVID-19. Profiling relied on immunoSEQ multiplex PCR, and the TCRdb table lists in-frame clones only, not all of them. Of roughly 200,000 clones listed, around 89% are singletons. Sequencing used PBMCs or T cells enriched from blood (not recorded which). These TCRs come from a man aged 30 to 45 who had recovered from COVID-19.

This clone has a handful of counts. The rearrangement joins TRBV11-2 to TRBJ2-7, with D maybe TRBD1 (5 bases). CDR1 and CDR2 from the germline V gene are SGHAT and FQNNGV. The CDR3 loop spans 16 amino acids. Trimming stripped 6 bases from V and 2 bases from J, with 20 bases between. This CDR3 reads CASSPTNPQVPYEQYF. The CDR3 DNA reads TGTGCCAGCAGTCCAACTAACCCACAGGTGCCCTACGAGCAGTACTTC.

The genes are TRBV5-7 and TRBJ2-7; D may be TRBD1 (5 bases). Being an ORF, TRBV5-7 has a function that is uncertain. The CDR3 contains 13 residues. V was trimmed by 6 bases and J by 2 bases, leaving 12 bases between them. The DNA of the CDR3 is TGTGCCAGCAACCGACAGCGTCCCTACGAGCAGTACTTC. As protein: CASNRQRPYEQYF.

The chain uses TRBV7-9 and TRBJ2-3; 9 bases fit TRBD2. The V gene's germline CDR1 is SEHNR and CDR2 FQNEAQ (reference sequence). This CDR3 is 16 amino acids long. V was clipped by 5 bases and J by 3 bases; unmatched bases: 9. DNA for the CDR3: TGTGCCAGCAGCCCCCGGGCTAGCGGGGAGACAGATACGCAGTATTTT. Protein product: CASSPRASGETDTQYF.

This chain links TRBV12-3 or TRBV12-4 with TRBJ1-4; D not certain. V lost 6 bases and J 3 bases, leaving 8 bases between the germline ends. The CDR3 spans 13 residues. CDR3 region: CASRREPNEKLFF. CDR3 sequence (DNA): TGTGCCAGCAGGCGGGAACCTAATGAAAAACTGTTTTTT.

The V call is TRBV3-1 (or the pseudogene TRBV3-2), the J call TRBJ2-2; 12 bases line up with TRBD1. This CDR3 spans 17 amino acids. Trimming removed 1 base from V and 7 bases from J; junction bases left unmatched: 7. From germline, CDR1 is LGHDT and CDR2 YNNKEL (reference sequence). CDR3 loop: CASSQGPGQGAYGELFF. The DNA for the CDR3 is TGTGCCAGCAGCCAAGGACCGGGACAGGGGGCTTACGGGGAGCTGTTTTTT.

This clone was recorded only once. The CDR3 coding sequence is TGTGCCACCAGCAGAGTCCCCTTCGACAGGGACTATGGCTACACCTTC. Amino acids: CATSRVPFDRDYGYTF. J is TRBJ1-2 and V is TRBV15; 7 positions match TRBD1. With 1 base clipped from V and 3 bases from J, the junction kept 8 bases outside the gene matches. CDR1 and CDR2 from the germline V gene are LNHNV and YYDKDF (reference sequence). The CDR3 spans 16 residues.

CDR3 coding DNA: TGTGCCAGCAGCCAAGTATGGTCCCGTTTCCGAACGGTCAAAAACATTCAGTACTTC. Encoded protein: CASSQVWSRFRTVKNIQYF. The gene calls are TRBV4-2 and TRBJ2-4; D remains ambiguous. Germline V gives CDR1 LGHNA, CDR2 YNFKEQ. V shed 1 base and J shed 3 bases, with 22 bases lying between them. This CDR3 spans 19 amino acids.

The chain uses TRBV7-2 and TRBJ2-4; 10 bases match TRBD1. Germline V CDR1 and CDR2: SGHTA, FQGNSA. The CDR3 spans 16 residues. The ends lost 5 bases at V and 7 bases at J; junction bases unmatched: 11. The DNA for the CDR3 is TGTGCCAGCAGCCTACGACAGGGGGCGCCTGCGAACATTCAGTACTTC. This encodes CASSLRQGAPANIQYF.

The J gene is TRBJ2-1, the V gene TRBV4-1; no definite D call. CDR1 is MGHRA, CDR2 YSYEKL, per germline. The CDR3 extends over 15 amino acids. With 0 bases removed from V and 2 bases from J, the gap between germline ends came to 8 bases. This chain's CDR3 is CASSQDDQAYNEQFF. CDR3 coding DNA: TGCGCCAGCAGCCAAGATGACCAGGCCTACAATGAGCAGTTCTTC.

This clone was seen a handful of times. The rearrangement joins TRBV4-2 to TRBJ1-2; the D is unclear. Trimming pared 0 bases from V and 6 bases from J, leaving 17 bases between. CDR1 and CDR2 (germline): LGHNA, YNFKEQ. This CDR3 is 16 amino acids long. CDR3 DNA sequence: TGTGCCAGCAGCCAAGATGCGCGGGTAGTGCTCCATGGCTACACCTTC. Protein product: CASSQDARVVLHGYTF.

This chain connects TRBV28 to TRBJ2-7; tentative D call: TRBD2 (5 bases). The germline gives CDR1 MDHEN, CDR2 SYDVKM. The CDR3 is 16 residues long. V was cut by 3 bases and J by 2 bases, with 17 bases left in between. The DNA for the CDR3 is TGTGCCAGCAGTTTCATCTCTACTAGTTATACCTACGAGCAGTACTTC. Protein: CASSFISTSYTYEQYF.

V and J are TRBV3-1 (or the pseudogene TRBV3-2) and TRBJ1-4; 7 bases are shared with TRBD1. Germline V gene data show CDR1 as LGHDT and CDR2 as YNNKEL (reference sequence). The CDR3 has 15 residues. The J segment lost 4 bases and the V segment lost 4 bases, leaving 6 bases of the junction unmatched. The CDR3 DNA reads as TGTGCCAGCAGCCCAAGACAGGGCTATAATGAAAAACTGTTTTTT. Its protein is CASSPRQGYNEKLFF.

The chain combines TRBV5-1 with TRBJ1-2, with D possibly TRBD1 on 6 matching bases. There are 14 residues in the CDR3. The germline V and J ends were trimmed by 0 bases and 4 bases, with 10 bases remaining between them. Germline loops: CDR1 SGHRS, CDR2 YFSETQ. The CDR3 nucleotides are TGCGCCAGCAGCTTGGACAGGGTTGGCTATGGCTACACCTTC. It yields the protein CASSLDRVGYGYTF.

This sequence joins TRBV2 and TRBJ2-4; 8 bases map to TRBD1. The V and J ends lost 0 bases and 1 base, in that order; junction bases with no gene match: 2. The CDR3 totals 16 residues. Germline V gives CDR1 SNHLY, CDR2 FYNNEI. CDR3 amino acids: CASSEARQGAKNIQYF. CDR3 nucleotides: TGTGCCAGCAGTGAAGCCCGACAGGGGGCCAAAAACATTCAGTACTTC.

This rearrangement joins TRBV6-5 to TRBJ2-7; D is ambiguous. The CDR3 length is 11 residues. Germline V CDR1 and CDR2: MNHEY, SVGAGI. Trimming shortened V by 5 bases and J by 2 bases, and 4 bases separated the two germline ends. This CDR3 is CASSTTYEQYF. CDR3 sequence (DNA): TGTGCCAGCAGTACAACCTACGAGCAGTACTTC.

This chain uses TRBV7-9 with TRBJ1-1; 7 nucleotides align to TRBD1. CDR1 and CDR2 (germline): SEHNR, FQNEAQ (reference sequence). The CDR3 runs to 15 residues. Losses at the gene ends were 3 bases for V and 1 base for J; bases not matched to a gene: 5. CDR3 nucleotides: TGTGCCAGCAGCTTCCTGACAGGGTCGAACACTGAAGCTTTCTTT. It yields the protein CASSFLTGSNTEAFF.

This clone was observed a handful of times. The genes are TRBV30 and TRBJ2-7, with a weak D call TRBD2 (6 bases). V gave up 5 bases and J gave up 3 bases, with 17 bases separating them. The CDR3 covers 14 residues. Germline CDR1 and CDR2: GTSNPN and SVGIG (reference sequence). The CDR3 nucleotides read TGTGCCTGGCGACCGGGACTGAGAGACTACGAGCAGTACTTC. It specifies CAWRPGLRDYEQYF. The full variable domain, its missing parts supplied by reference TRBV30 and TRBJ2-7, is SQTIHQWPATLVQPVGSPLSLECTVEGTSNPNLYWYRQAAGRGLQLLFYSVGIGQISSEVPQNLSASRPQDRQFILSSKKLLLSDSGFYLCAWRPGLRDYEQYFGPGTRLTVT.

The CDR3 sequence: CASSITDRGHLYEQYF. Written as DNA, the CDR3 is TGTGCCAGCAGCATTACGGACAGGGGACACTTATACGAGCAGTACTTC. The chain is built from TRBV7-9 and TRBJ2-7; 9 bases agree with TRBD1. Losses at the gene ends were 5 bases for V and 4 bases for J; bases not matched to a gene: 12. The germline V gene encodes CDR1 SEHNR and CDR2 FQNEAQ (reference sequence). CDR3 size: 16 residues. Full variable domain (rest looked up from reference TRBV7-9 and TRBJ2-7): DTGVSQNPRHKITKRGQNVTFRCDPISEHNRLYWYRQTLGQGPEFLTYFQNEAQLEKSRLLSDRFSAERPKGSFSTLEIQRTEQGDSAMYLCASSITDRGHLYEQYFGPGTRLTVT.

J is TRBJ2-7 and V is TRBV5-4; D is undetermined. Germline V lookup: CDR1 SGHNT, CDR2 YYREEE (reference sequence). V was clipped by 2 bases and J by 2 bases, with 11 bases between them. This CDR3 contains 14 residues. DNA of the CDR3: TGTGCCAGCAGCTTACCAGGCTACCCCTACGAGCAGTACTTC. Translation: CASSLPGYPYEQYF.

The rearrangement uses TRBV19 and TRBJ2-7; D perhaps matches TRBD1 (5 bases). The CDR3 extends over 14 amino acids. The V end lost 1 base, the J end lost 5 bases, and 12 bases lay between the germline ends. Germline CDR1 LNHDA, CDR2 SQIVND (reference sequence). In DNA form, the CDR3 reads TGTGCCAGTAGTATAGCAAACAGGCCCCACGAGCAGTACTTC. This codes for CASSIANRPHEQYF.

The chain recombines TRBV24-1 with TRBJ2-5; 12 bases are shared with TRBD2. CDR3 size: 15 residues. Germline CDR1 KGHDR, CDR2 SFDVKD. Germline trimming cut 5 bases from V and 4 bases from J; bases unmatched to any gene: 4. The DNA for the CDR3 is TGTGCCACCAGTGGCGGACTAGCGGGACCAGAGACCCAGTACTTC. Translated, it gives CATSGGLAGPETQYF.

In its sample, this clone was seen once. The chain links TRBV28 to TRBJ1-3; a weak D match, TRBD1 (6 bases). The germline V gene encodes CDR1 MDHEN and CDR2 SYDVKM. There are 12 residues in the CDR3. V was shortened by 11 bases and J by 4 bases, with 12 bases between the two germline ends. The CDR3 DNA is TGTGCCTTAACAGGGTCCGGAAACACCATATATTTT. Translation gives CALTGSGNTIYF. Full variable domain (rest looked up from reference TRBV28 and TRBJ1-3): DVKVTQSSRYLVKRTGEKVFLECVQDMDHENMFWYRQDPGLGLRLIYFSYDVKMKEKGDIPEGYSVSREKKERFSLILESASTNQTSMYLCALTGSGNTIYFGEGSWLTVV.

This clone has a handful of counts. The chain couples TRBV5-5 to TRBJ2-3, with 8 bases lining up with TRBD2. Unmatched junction bases numbered 5, after V lost 3 bases and J lost 5 bases. The CDR3 has 14 amino acids. CDR1 SGHKS and CDR2 YYEKEE come from the germline V gene (reference sequence). The CDR3 spells CASSSPGLEDTQYF. The DNA of the CDR3 is TGTGCCAGCAGCTCACCGGGACTAGAAGATACGCAGTATTTT.

The chain links TRBV15 to TRBJ2-7; no reliable D call. Looked up from germline, CDR1 is LNHNV and CDR2 is YYDKDF (reference sequence). V lost 4 bases to trimming and J lost 3 bases, with 10 bases between them. The CDR3 sequence is 13 residues long. CDR3 coding DNA: TGTGCCACCAGCAACGATGCGGACTACGAGCAGTACTTC. It is translated as CATSNDADYEQYF.